This is a list of T cell receptor beta chains from one sample in a study of cytomegalovirus exposure and HLA in healthy donors. Method: immunoSEQ multiplex PCR; TCRdb's copy keeps in-frame clones and lacks some. The listing records 90,000 to 120,000 clones. Sequenced: PBMCs. Every receptor here comes from a man aged 50 to 60 in good health and CMV-seronegative. Each CDR3 is given without its conserved first and last residue.

v_call	j_call	cdr3_length	cdr3_aa
TRBV2	TRBJ2-2	12	ASSGQGRTGELF
TRBV2	TRBJ1-2	12	ASRGRRGQDGYT
TRBV5-1	TRBJ1-3	14	ASSFTSGVSGNTIY
TRBV29-1	TRBJ2-5	12	SVVVQGPQETQY
TRBV4-3	TRBJ1-1	16	ASSQGTGAGWRNTEAF
TRBV15	TRBJ1-2	11	ATSRGQGDGYT
TRBV25-1	TRBJ1-6	15	ASSDGRGLSYNSPLH
TRBV5-1	TRBJ1-1	13	ASSLDTGRSTEAF
TRBV4-1	TRBJ2-7	13	ASSQDRDRVYEQY
TRBV2	TRBJ1-6	12	ASQREAQGSPLH
TRBV18	TRBJ2-7	14	ASSPPFAVGRDEQY
TRBV6-5	TRBJ2-7	13	ASSPGTGGNYEQY
TRBV6-5	TRBJ2-5	13	ASSRPGGAGETQY
TRBV5-6	TRBJ2-7	11	ASSLVGVGEQY
TRBV19	TRBJ2-7	11	ASSITGSYEQY
TRBV6-1	TRBJ2-1	12	ASSEASRSNEQF
TRBV27	TRBJ2-3	15	ASSPVHGGRETDTQY
TRBV7-8	TRBJ2-2	13	ASRRLAGEPGELF
TRBV18	TRBJ1-1	15	ASSPPWSRGMNTEAF
TRBV19	TRBJ1-4	12	ASSTDRAGEKLF
TRBV4-3	TRBJ1-1	14	ASSQSWGGQNTEAF
TRBV7-2	TRBJ1-2	11	AGSRQGGLGYT
TRBV9	TRBJ2-7	12	ASSAPGQGTRQY
TRBV18	TRBJ1-1	11	ASSPTGAPEAF
TRBV7-9	TRBJ2-1	13	ASTRQSSSYNEQF
TRBV6-6	TRBJ2-2	11	ASTNLNTGELF
TRBV12-1	TRBJ2-7	13	ASSSESQGIYEQY
TRBV6-6	TRBJ1-1	13	ASSYTGTVSPEAF
TRBV7-8	TRBJ1-2	11	ASSLVQGYGYT
TRBV4-2	TRBJ1-2	13	ASSLEQGANYGYT
TRBV19	TRBJ1-1	10	ASGRQGRGAF
TRBV7-8	TRBJ2-2	13	ASTIGRENTGELF
TRBV7-2	TRBJ1-5	11	ASSRGPDQPQH
TRBV5-4	TRBJ2-1	13	ASSPGLAGFNEQF
TRBV10-2	TRBJ2-7	11	ASSGQKPYEQY
TRBV5-1	TRBJ1-2	11	ASSYTGGEGYT
TRBV25-1	TRBJ2-7	15	ASSDTREAGGPDEQY
TRBV7-2	TRBJ2-7	12	ASSPRTGSYEQY
TRBV18	TRBJ2-3	11	ASSRGFPDTQY
TRBV18	TRBJ2-7	12	ASSARAETHEQY
TRBV5-6	TRBJ2-7	12	ASSLRGSTYEQY